This T cell receptor (beta chain) derives from a study of OX40 agonist ivuxolimab in advanced cancers. A note on the overall study: Ivuxolimab, which targeted the costimulatory receptor OX40 (CD134), was an agonistic, fully human IgG2 monoclonal antibody. The dose-escalation cohort was about 87% male with a mean age of 60 years, ranging from roughly 20 to 80. The paper describes the monotherapy dose-escalation part (N of about 52 patients) of the phase I trial of ivuxolimab. Of the approximately 54 dose-escalation patients, hepatocellular carcinoma was present in about 20, melanoma in about 15, renal cell carcinoma in 9 and head and neck cancer in 9. Peripheral TCRbeta sequencing was intended to test whether TCR sequence diversity was altered and clonal T-cell expansion was caused by ivuxolimab. Intravenous ivuxolimab was administered to patients every 2 weeks at six dose levels: 0.01, 0.1, 0.3, 1.5, 3 and 10 mg/kg. Partial responses occurred in three dose-escalation patients, of whom one had hepatocellular carcinoma and two had cutaneous melanoma. Patients were allowed to have had prior anti-PD-1, anti-PD-L1 or anti-CTLA-4 therapy, and about 40% of the dose-escalation patients had been treated with checkpoint inhibitors.

For sequencing of the TCRbeta CDR3 region, genomic DNA was extracted from the sorted cells. The immunoSEQ Assay was used to sequence the TCRbeta CDR3 regions. TCRdb provides this immuneACCESS table in a form limited to in-frame rearrangements. Some clones are lacking; in checked studies, under half of them reflect an unresolved V gene, and why the rest are absent is not known. The sample table contains tens of thousands of clones; only one count was recorded for roughly four fifths of them. Together, the top ten hold about 9.4% of the sample. What the work shows at the level of the full study, not this receptor alone: In the 0.1-3.0 mg/kg groups, partial responders were among the patients with the lowest normalized peripheral clonal expansion, particularly in CD8+ T cells. After ivuxolimab, more expanded clones were found on average in CD8+ T cells than in CD4+ T cells. At doses from 0.1 to 3.0 mg/kg, clonal expansion was seen in both CD4+ and CD8+ blood T cells between baseline and week 6. Low levels of normalized T-cell clonal expansion were also shown by some nonresponding patients. Antigen specificity was not determined for the clonally expanded peripheral T cells.

This clone appeared a few times. Its antigen target is currently unknown. No quality values exist for individual bases; no much larger clone is one base distant. The germline V gene sets CDR1 to SGHTA and CDR2 to FQGTGA. The V end gives up 5 bases and the J end 8 bases, leaving 10 bases in the junction not matched to a gene. The CDR3 covers 14 residues, taking in both the cysteine and the phenylalanine. CDR3 DNA is the only sequence kept; it has 42 bases, read in frame from the first base. Patients with autoimmune disease history or receiving systemic immunosuppression were excluded from the trial. Peripheral blood for TCR sequencing was collected from all dose cohorts at baseline, on cycle 4 day 1, and on cycle 7 day 1. Samples were obtained from an open-label, multicenter, first-in-human phase I dose-escalation trial of ivuxolimab. Adults with locally advanced or metastatic head and neck squamous cell, hepatocellular, melanoma or renal cell carcinoma were enrolled in the trial. Before TCR sequencing, CD4+ and CD8+ T cells were separately sorted from peripheral blood.

Sequencing used CD4+ or CD8+ T cells sorted from blood, obtained in a trial of the OX40 agonist ivuxolimab. The receptor was derived from an adult with an advanced solid tumor such as melanoma, head and neck, liver or kidney cancer. This chain is built from TRBV7-3 and TRBJ1-2; TRBD1 aligns with 8 central bases. The CDR3 region has the sequence CASSLTDRAGGYTF. The nucleotide sequence reads TGTGCCAGCAGCCTTACGGACAGGGCTGGCGGCTACACCTTC.